This TCR beta chain was captured in a study of cytomegalovirus exposure and HLA in healthy donors. Both 60 Vbeta primers and 13 Jbeta primers went into the PCR. In the original processing: It was a later analysis that counted approximately 81 million unique TCR beta chains, of which approximately 11 million were shared. Produced via immunoSEQ multiplex PCR; TCRdb's table is partial and in-frame only. V and J calls and clone size are those listed in that table; D and trimming were worked out from the DNA. The sample lists about 150,000 clones, around four fifths occurring once. Overall study findings and caveats: In a later analysis, DRB1 alleles had the most associated TCRs; HLA-C alleles the fewest. The listing of 150 or so TCR beta chains classed them as cytomegalovirus-associated.

Only a few counts were recorded for this clone. Its antigen is unidentified. V lost 5 bases and J 4 bases, leaving 11 bases between the germline ends. The CDR3 spans 12 residues. CDR1 and CDR2 (germline): SQVTM, ANQGSEA. Sequenced sample: PBMCs. The chain recombines TRBV29-1 with TRBJ1-2, with D tentatively TRBD1 (5 bases). The clonotype was recovered from a woman in her 30s in good health and CMV-seronegative. CDR3: CSVMTVTYGYTF. As DNA, the CDR3 is TGCAGCGTTATGACAGTTACCTATGGCTACACCTTC.